This T cell receptor beta chain was captured by sequencing in a study of blood T cell repertoires in COVID-19. About the study: Samples representing acute and convalescent COVID-19 were sourced from the United States, Italy and Spain. PBMCs, B-cell-depleted T cells, or T cells provided the cDNA or gDNA that made up the material.

Germline assignment: CDR1 MDHEN and CDR2 SYDVKM. V trimming: 3 bases; J trimming: 5 bases; junction bases outside the gene matches: 8. CDR3 length: 16 amino acids. Original processing notes: Reference gene primers were amplified, and this amplification served to estimate nucleated cell counts. This table comes from immunoSEQ multiplex PCR, and its TCRdb copy is limited to in-frame clones, with some not included. V and J calls and clone size come straight from that table; D and trimming were deduced from the DNA. The repertoire includes approximately 46,000 clones, roughly nine tenths of them detected once, and 15% to 19% sits in the top ten.

Sequenced: peripheral blood. The TCR sequence derives from a man between 70 and 80 years old with active COVID-19. V and J are TRBV28 and TRBJ2-7; 12 bases line up with TRBD1. In nucleotides, the CDR3 is TGTGCCAGCAGTTTTACCCCGGGACAGGGGGCCCACGAGCAGTACTTC. Translated, it gives CASSFTPGQGAHEQYF. Looking up the rest from reference TRBV28 and TRBJ2-7 gives the full variable domain: DVKVTQSSRYLVKRTGEKVFLECVQDMDHENMFWYRQDPGLGLRLIYFSYDVKMKEKGDIPEGYSVSREKKERFSLILESASTNQTSMYLCASSFTPGQGAHEQYFGPGTRLTVT.